This TCR beta chain was captured in a study of T cell responses to AZD1222 COVID-19 vaccine. Assay used: immunoSEQ multiplex PCR; TCRdb lists only in-frame clones, some missing. The sample includes some 130,000 clones, 80% to 90% of them seen just once. This clone was counted only a few times. The germline gives CDR1 MNHEY, CDR2 SMNVEV (reference sequence). J lost 6 bases, V lost 1 base, and 8 bases had no gene match. The length of the CDR3 is 16 residues. The TCR was taken from an adult in good health. The chain couples TRBV27 to TRBJ2-2, with TRBD2 matching 7 bases. Sequencing used peripheral blood, obtained on day 0 of AZD1222 vaccination. In DNA, the CDR3 is TGTGCCAGCAGTTTATATCGCGGGAGTGTCTCCGGGGAGCTGTTTTTT. Protein product: CASSLYRGSVSGELFF.